This is a list of T cell receptor beta chains from one sample in a study of control samples from healthy donors and cancer patients. The data were produced by immunoSEQ multiplex PCR, yet TCRdb's version contains in-frame clones alone and is incomplete. The profile covers about 89,000 clones, with approximately 87% appearing a single time and around 2.1% taken by the ten largest. The sequenced sample was blood. The receptor source for this set is a middle-aged woman in good health. Both conserved end residues are part of each CDR3. The order of the fields is V gene, J gene, clone size, D gene, CDR3 DNA, CDR3 protein. D genes are given only for firm matches. Some rows mark clone size as missing; the rest say once, few, many or name a class of expanded clone.

>TRBV7-2|TRBJ1-3|.|TRBD1
TGTGCCAGCAGCTTTGTCGGGACAGCCGCCGGAAACACCATATATTTT
CASSFVGTAAGNTIYF
>TRBV5-1|TRBJ1-1|.|.
TGCGCCAGCAGCTTGGCGGGACGCTCGAACACTGAAGCTTTCTTT
CASSLAGRSNTEAFF
>TRBV6-5|TRBJ2-5|.|.
TGTGCCAGCACTGGGACTTCTCTTCATGAAACCCAGTACTTC
CASTGTSLHETQYF
>TRBV30|TRBJ2-7|.|TRBD1
TGTGCCTGGAGTGTATACAGGGGCTCCTACGAGCAGTACTTC
CAWSVYRGSYEQYF
>TRBV12-3/TRBV12-4|TRBJ2-4|.|.
TGTGCCAGCAGTTTAGGTCCGGGGAAGCCGTACTTC
CASSLGPGKPYF
>TRBV7-2|TRBJ2-3|.|TRBD2
TGTGCCAGCAGCGCGGGACTAGGAGGAGATACGCAGTATTTT
CASSAGLGGDTQYF
>TRBV19|TRBJ2-4|.|.
TGTGCCAGTACCCTTGGACAGCCTAGGGACATTCAGTACTTC
CASTLGQPRDIQYF
>TRBV4-1|TRBJ1-1|.|.
TGCGCCAGCAGCCAGCTACTAGAGGGCCCATTCTTT
CASSQLLEGPFF
>TRBV6-2/TRBV6-3|TRBJ2-7|.|.
TGTGCCAGCAGTTATCCTGAAGGTATGGGTGAATCCTACGAGCAGTACTTC
CASSYPEGMGESYEQYF
>TRBV20-1|TRBJ2-4|.|TRBD2
TGCAGTGCTAGTGGACTAGCGGGGGTCGACAAAAACATTCAGTACTTC
CSASGLAGVDKNIQYF
>TRBV24-1|TRBJ2-5|.|.
TGTGCCACCAGTGACCCAGGCACAGGGTCCTCTTGGGGCGAGACCCAGTACTTC
CATSDPGTGSSWGETQYF
>TRBV29-1|TRBJ2-7|.|.
TGCAGCGGGACTGATTCCTACGAGCAGTACTTC
CSGTDSYEQYF
>TRBV18|TRBJ1-4|.|.
TGTGCCAGCTCACCAAGTAAGACCGTAACTAATGAAAAACTGTTTTTT
CASSPSKTVTNEKLFF
>TRBV2|TRBJ1-1|.|.
TGTGCCAGCAGGGGACACACTGAAGCTTTCTTT
CASRGHTEAFF
>TRBV11-3|TRBJ2-7|.|.
TGTGCCAGCAGCTCCAACCCAGGGTCCGAGCAGTACTTC
CASSSNPGSEQYF
>TRBV10-3|TRBJ2-2|once|TRBD1
TGTGCCATCAGTGAGGATCCCGGGACAGGGGCCCTCACCGGGGAGCTGTTTTTT
CAISEDPGTGALTGELFF
>TRBV25-1|TRBJ2-1|.|TRBD2
TGTGCCACCACGGCGGGGGGTGCCAATGAGCAGTTCTTC
CATTAGGANEQFF
>TRBV7-2|TRBJ2-5|.|.
TGTGCCAGCAGCTCCTCCCGTTTAGTAAGGGAGACCCAGTACTTC
CASSSSRLVRETQYF
>TRBV7-9|TRBJ2-3|.|.
TGTGCCAGCAGCCATCAACTGAAAGATACGCAGTATTTT
CASSHQLKDTQYF
>TRBV6-1|TRBJ1-1|.|.
TGTGCCAGCAGTGAAAGGGGGACCCACACTGAAGCTTTCTTT
CASSERGTHTEAFF
>TRBV5-5|TRBJ2-7|once|TRBD1
TGTGCCAGCAGCCAGGGACAGGGCCGTACCTACGAGCAGTACTTC
CASSQGQGRTYEQYF
>TRBV27|TRBJ2-7|.|TRBD2
TGTGCCAGCAGTTTGACTAGCGGGGATCGTGGTGAGCAGTACTTC
CASSLTSGDRGEQYF
>TRBV12-3/TRBV12-4|TRBJ1-5|.|.
TGTGCCAGCAGCTTTGGGTGGGTTCAGCCCCAGCATTTT
CASSFGWVQPQHF
>TRBV9|TRBJ2-1|.|.
TGTGCCAGCACCGGAAACTACAATGAGCAGTTCTTC
CASTGNYNEQFF
>TRBV18|TRBJ2-2|few|.
TGTGCCAGCTTCCTTTTCGTCGGGGAGCTGTTTTTT
CASFLFVGELFF
>TRBV23-1|TRBJ2-3|.|TRBD2
TGCGCCAGCGCCCGACTAGCGGGGGGCATTCCTTCTGTCACAGATACGCAGTATTTT
CASARLAGGIPSVTDTQYF
>TRBV7-8|TRBJ1-6|.|.
TGTGCCAGCAGCTTAAATCGGGGCAGGGGATTTTCACCCCTCCACTTT
CASSLNRGRGFSPLHF
>TRBV20-1|TRBJ1-1|once|.
TGCAGTGCTAGTGAAGACAGTTTGAACACTGAAGCTTTCTTT
CSASEDSLNTEAFF
>TRBV13|TRBJ2-3|.|.
TGTGCCAGCAGCTTAACCGCGCGGATCGATACGCAGTATTTT
CASSLTARIDTQYF